The source of this T cell receptor beta chain is a study of T cell responses to AZD1222 COVID-19 vaccine (TCRdb year 2021). Study-wide context: TCR sequencing was performed for about 250 trial participants, of whom about 200 were given two doses of AZD1222 and around 26 were given two doses of MenACWY control vaccine. Trial participants were enrolled by age into 18-55, 56-69 and 70-plus year subgroups, with 148, 28 and 57 TCR-sequenced participants respectively. The investigation overall reported the following: Because no day 14 peak-response samples were available, repertoires were characterized only after the peak T cell response. CD4 TCRs associated with the vaccine covered the entire spike protein, and the dominant responses were in regions 160-218 and 743-854. Reportedly, almost half of the unique spike-specific TCRs recognized epitopes lying outside the regions that are mutated in the B.1.351 and B.1.1.7 variants. Participants were mostly white British, with more females than males. The authors suggested clonal diversity may have been underestimated. Conclusions about previously exposed vaccinees are limited, since just five to seven AZD1222 recipients were seropositive for SARS-CoV-2 at baseline. In the small 56-69-year group, the increase in depth fell short of significance, most likely because of low power. Spike-specific TCR breadth and depth rose significantly after two AZD1222 doses compared with day 0 and with MenACWY recipients.

The CDR3 regions of human TCRbeta chains were analyzed by immunosequencing. On the study's bioinformatics: TCRs in the repertoires were matched against a reference library of SARS-CoV-2-specific TCRs that had been generated with the MIRA antigen-specificity platform. Breadth was defined as the fraction of unique TCRs that were SARS-CoV-2-associated, and depth was defined as the fraction of total T cells that were SARS-CoV-2-associated. Each spike-specific TCR was assigned to its reactive spike region and to a CD4 or CD8 class using the MIRA data. Log10-transformed breadth and depth values were compared by one-way ANOVA with Sidak's multiple comparisons tests. TCRdb retrieved this table from immuneACCESS and kept in-frame rearrangements only. Not all clones are present; in checked studies, unresolved V genes account for under half, and no reason is known for the remainder. V and J calls and clone size are those listed in that table; D and trimming were worked out from the DNA. The table for this sample lists 150,000 to 180,000 clones; approximately 87% of them were counted only once. In total, the top ten clones hold about 5.1% of the sample.

The sample's time point, from its label and the paper: baseline before first vaccination. The treatment or condition label corresponds to: meningococcal conjugate vaccine given as trial control. The vaccinee samples were drawn from two UK trials, COV001 and COV002, one of which was a single-blind randomized controlled phase 2/3 trial testing AZD1222 (ChAdOx1 nCoV-19) in healthy adults. Trial participant PBMC samples were collected at day 0 and day 28 after the second dose for TCRbeta chain sequencing. This clone was seen only once. Its antigen target is currently unknown. Base qualities are not provided; no much larger clone lies one nucleotide away. According to the germline V gene, CDR1 reads SGHTA and CDR2 reads FQGNSA. Trimming takes 5 bases from V and 7 bases from J, and the germline ends sit 17 bases apart. The CDR3 sequence holds 14 residues, the cysteine and phenylalanine included. Just CDR3 DNA is preserved here, 42 bases in frame from base 1.

This receptor was identified in an adult in good health. The chain couples TRBV7-2 to TRBJ1-2, with TRBD1 perhaps the D gene, on 6 matching bases. The sequences come from peripheral blood, collected on day 0 of MenACWY control vaccination. The CDR3 loop reads CASSLLTGVSGYTF. In nucleotide form, the sequence is TGTGCCAGCAGCCTCCTGACAGGAGTGAGTGGCTACACCTTC. Outside the CDR3, residues come from the reference TRBV7-2 and TRBJ1-2 proteins, so the full variable domain is: GAGVSQSPSNKVTEKGKDVELRCDPISGHTALYWYRQSLGQGLEFLIYFQGNSAPDKSGLPSDRFSAERTGGSVSTLTIQRTQQEDSAVYLCASSLLTGVSGYTFGSGTRLTVV.